One and the same sample provided the 10 T cell receptor beta chains below, sequenced in a study of control samples from healthy donors and cancer patients. Sequenced by immunoSEQ multiplex PCR; TCRdb stores in-frame clones only, minus some. Of 350,000 to 450,000 clones in the sample, around nine tenths are singletons; the top ten hold 5% to 7%. Material: PBMCs. The source is a man aged 35-49 years with head and neck cancer.

The CDR3: CAWAPGTGTYEQYF. The CDR3 DNA reads TGTGCCTGGGCCCCCGGGACCGGGACCTACGAGCAGTACTTC. The chain couples TRBV30 to TRBJ2-7; D is perhaps TRBD1 or TRBD2 (5 bases each). Germline lookup yields CDR1 GTSNPN and CDR2 SVGIG (reference sequence). V dropped 5 bases and J dropped 2 bases, with 16 bases sitting between them. The CDR3 consists of 14 residues.

The rearrangement links TRBV28 to TRBJ1-2; TRBD1 matches 7 bases. V lost 4 bases to trimming and J lost 4 bases; unmatched junction nucleotides: 15. Per the germline V gene, CDR1 is MDHEN and CDR2 is SYDVKM. CDR3 length equals 17 residues. The CDR3 coding sequence is TGTGCCAGCAGTTCTATCCTCCGGGACAGATCATCCTATGGCTACACCTTC. This translates into CASSSILRDRSSYGYTF.

This clone was seen just once. The V call is TRBV6-2 or TRBV6-3, the J call TRBJ1-1; 8 positions agree with TRBD1. The CDR3 has 13 amino acids. Trimming at V came to 4 bases and at J to 5 bases, leaving 3 bases not matched to a gene. In germline, CDR1 is MNHEY, CDR2 SVGEGT. The CDR3 protein is CASSWTGQTEAFF. The CDR3 nucleotides read TGTGCCAGCAGTTGGACAGGGCAAACTGAAGCTTTCTTT.

This clone was counted between two and nine times. The CDR3, as DNA: TGTGCCAGCAGCTTCGATTCGTACAGAAGCTCTGGAAACACCATATATTTT. It translates to CASSFDSYRSSGNTIYF. The rearrangement uses TRBV7-8 and TRBJ1-3; D gene uncertain. Germline CDR1 is SGHVS and CDR2 is FQNEAQ. The CDR3 covers 17 residues. V was shortened by 3 bases and J by 0 bases, with 15 bases between the two germline ends.

The chain is built from TRBV27 and TRBJ1-5; D is unclear. The CDR3 covers 14 residues. V lost 5 bases and J lost 3, with 11 bases in between. The germline gives CDR1 MNHEY, CDR2 SMNVEV (reference sequence). The CDR3 bases are TGTGCCAGCAGTCTCACCGGCACCAATCAGCCCCAGCATTTT. This gives the protein CASSLTGTNQPQHF.

The genes are TRBV5-1 and TRBJ1-1; TRBD1 is a possible D gene (5 bases). This CDR3 contains 14 residues. From germline, CDR1 is SGHRS and CDR2 YFSETQ. The V and J ends lost 5 bases and 1 base respectively, with 12 bases between them. The CDR3 is CASRRGGANTEAFF. As DNA, the CDR3 is TGCGCCAGCAGGCGGGGGGGAGCGAACACTGAAGCTTTCTTT.

The chain has TRBV5-8 and TRBJ2-7; D is uncertain. Germline CDR1 reads SGHTS; CDR2 reads YDEGEE. The CDR3 has 18 amino acids. The V end was cut by 0 bases, the J end by 0 bases, with 19 bases between. CDR3 residues: CASSLALSSWQNSYEQYF. In nucleotides, the CDR3 is TGTGCCAGCAGCTTGGCCCTTTCTTCTTGGCAGAACTCCTACGAGCAGTACTTC.

The chain recombines TRBV5-1 with TRBJ2-5; D tentatively fits TRBD1 or TRBD2 (5 bases each). The CDR3 loop spans 14 amino acids. V shed 3 bases and J shed 5 bases, with 14 bases lying between them. CDR1 is SGHRS, CDR2 YFSETQ, per germline. CDR3 region: CASSWGSGGETQYF. CDR3 nucleotides: TGCGCCAGCAGCTGGGGGTCGGGTGGGGAGACCCAGTACTTC.

V gene TRBV6-5 combines with J gene TRBJ1-2; D gene uncertain. The CDR3 is 16 amino acids. Germline lookup yields CDR1 MNHEY and CDR2 SVGAGI. The V and J ends lost 0 bases and 0 bases respectively, with 11 bases between them. The CDR3: CASSYSSIESNYGYTF. In nucleotides, the CDR3 is TGTGCCAGCAGTTACTCGAGTATAGAGTCTAACTATGGCTACACCTTC.

V usage is TRBV3-1 (or the pseudogene TRBV3-2) and J usage is TRBJ1-1, with D perhaps matching TRBD1 (6 bases). Deletions cut 4 bases from V and 4 bases from J, with 10 bases between. The CDR3 consists of 13 residues. CDR1 is LGHDT and CDR2 is YNNKEL in the germline V gene (reference sequence). The CDR3: CASSRRTVTEAFF. CDR3 nucleotides: TGTGCCAGCAGCCGGAGGACAGTCACTGAAGCTTTCTTT.